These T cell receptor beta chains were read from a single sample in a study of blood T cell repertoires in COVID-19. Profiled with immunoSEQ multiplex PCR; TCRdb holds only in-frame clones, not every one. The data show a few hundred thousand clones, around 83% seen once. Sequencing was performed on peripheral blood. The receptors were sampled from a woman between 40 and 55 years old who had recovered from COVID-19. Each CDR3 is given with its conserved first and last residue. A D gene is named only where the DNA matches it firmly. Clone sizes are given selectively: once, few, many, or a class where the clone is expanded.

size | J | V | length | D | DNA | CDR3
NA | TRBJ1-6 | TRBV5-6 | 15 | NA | TGTGCCAGCAGCTTAAAGAGTTCCTATAATTCACCCCTCCACTTT | CASSLKSSYNSPLHF
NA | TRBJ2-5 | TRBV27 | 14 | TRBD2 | TGTGCCAGCAGTCTCCGGGTAGCGGGGACGACCCAGTACTTC | CASSLRVAGTTQYF
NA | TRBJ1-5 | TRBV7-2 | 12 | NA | TGTGCCAGCAGCTCCTACTATCAGCCCCAGCATTTT | CASSSYYQPQHF
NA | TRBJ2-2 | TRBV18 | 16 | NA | TGTGCCAGCTCACTGACCGTGACAAGCCCACCCGGGGAGCTGTTTTTT | CASSLTVTSPPGELFF
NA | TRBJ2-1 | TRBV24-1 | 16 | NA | TGTGCCACCAGTGACGGGACATTCAGCTCCTACAATGAGCAGTTCTTC | CATSDGTFSSYNEQFF
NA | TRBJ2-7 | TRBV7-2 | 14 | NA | TGTGCCAGCAGCTTAGCCTCGGGACTCCACACGCAGTACTTC | CASSLASGLHTQYF
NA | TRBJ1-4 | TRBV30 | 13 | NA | TGTGCCTGGAGTGTACAGGGAAGTGAAAAACTGTTTTTT | CAWSVQGSEKLFF
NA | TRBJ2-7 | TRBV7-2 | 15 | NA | TGTGCCAGCAGCCTGTCCGACAGGTTGGTCTACGAGCAGTACTTC | CASSLSDRLVYEQYF
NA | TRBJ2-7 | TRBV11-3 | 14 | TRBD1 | TGTGCCAGCAGCCCGCGACAGGGTCAGTCCGAGCAGTACTTC | CASSPRQGQSEQYF
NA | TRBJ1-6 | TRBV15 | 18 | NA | TGTGCCACCAGAGCGGACAGTCGGTTGTGGGTAGAGGATTCACCCCTCCACTTT | CATRADSRLWVEDSPLHF
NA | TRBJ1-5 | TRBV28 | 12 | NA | TGTGCCAGCAGTTTAGTGTCGCAGCCCCAGCATTTT | CASSLVSQPQHF
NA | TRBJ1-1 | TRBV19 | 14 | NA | TGTGCCAGTAGTATACCACAGGGTTGGACTGAAGCTTTCTTT | CASSIPQGWTEAFF
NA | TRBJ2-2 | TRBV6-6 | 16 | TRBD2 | TGTGCCAGCAGTCTCCTACTAGCGGGGGGGCCAGGGGAGCTGTTTTTT | CASSLLLAGGPGELFF
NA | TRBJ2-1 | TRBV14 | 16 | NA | TGTGCCAGCAGCCAAGATCAAGCGGGCTCCTACAATGAGCAGTTCTTC | CASSQDQAGSYNEQFF
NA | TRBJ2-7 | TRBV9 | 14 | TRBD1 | TGTGCCAGCAGCGTAGGACAGGGTAGAGACGAGCAGTACTTC | CASSVGQGRDEQYF
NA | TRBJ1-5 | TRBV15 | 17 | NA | TGTGCCACCAGCACTAAACCTGGACAGTCGAGCAATCAGCCCCAGCATTTT | CATSTKPGQSSNQPQHF
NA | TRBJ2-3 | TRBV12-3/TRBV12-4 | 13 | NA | TGTGCCAGCAGTTTAGGTGGGCCCAATACGCAGTATTTT | CASSLGGPNTQYF
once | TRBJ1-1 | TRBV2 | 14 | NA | TGTGCCAGCAGTCGGTACAGAGAAAACACTGAAGCTTTCTTT | CASSRYRENTEAFF
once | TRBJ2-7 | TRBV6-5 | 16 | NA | TGTGCCAGCAGTCACTTCCCGGGTCTACCCCCCTACGAGCAGTACTTC | CASSHFPGLPPYEQYF
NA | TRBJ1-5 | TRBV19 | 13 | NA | TGTGCCAGTAGTGGTCAGGGCGATCAGCCCCAGCATTTT | CASSGQGDQPQHF
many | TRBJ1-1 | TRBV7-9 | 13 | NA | TGTGCCAGCAGCCCTAGTAGCTGGACTGAAGCTTTCTTT | CASSPSSWTEAFF
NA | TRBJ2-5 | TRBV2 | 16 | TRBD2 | TGTGCCAGCAGTGAACTTAGCGGGGGGGCGGTTGAGACCCAGTACTTC | CASSELSGGAVETQYF
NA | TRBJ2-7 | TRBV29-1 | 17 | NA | TGCAGCGTTGAAGATCGAGGGCCTACGGCTATATCCTACGAGCAGTACTTC | CSVEDRGPTAISYEQYF
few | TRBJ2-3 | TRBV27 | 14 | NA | TGTGCCAGCAGTTTAACGAGTTCCTTAGATACGCAGTATTTT | CASSLTSSLDTQYF
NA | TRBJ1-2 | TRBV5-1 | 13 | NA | TGCGCCAGCAGCTTCAACAGGCTCTATGGCTACACCTTC | CASSFNRLYGYTF
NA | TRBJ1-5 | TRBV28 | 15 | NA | TGTGCCAGCAGTTTAGTCGGGGGAGGCAATCAGCCCCAGCATTTT | CASSLVGGGNQPQHF
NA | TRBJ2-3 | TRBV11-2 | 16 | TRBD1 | TGTGCCAGCAGCATAGACAGGGTTTGGGGCACAGATACGCAGTATTTT | CASSIDRVWGTDTQYF
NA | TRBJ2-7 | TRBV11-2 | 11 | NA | TGTGCCAGCACCCCGCGCCACGAGCAGTACTTC | CASTPRHEQYF
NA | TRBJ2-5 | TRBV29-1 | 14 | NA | TGCAGCGTGGGGGGGGCCAACTCCCTGGAGACCCAGTACTTC | CSVGGANSLETQYF
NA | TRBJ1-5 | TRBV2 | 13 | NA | TGTGCCAGCAAGCCGGGGGACAATCAGCCCCAGCATTTT | CASKPGDNQPQHF
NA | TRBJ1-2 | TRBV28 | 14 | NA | TGTGCCAGCAGGAGGGCCGGAATTAACTATGGCTACACCTTC | CASRRAGINYGYTF
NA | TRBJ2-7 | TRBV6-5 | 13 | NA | TGTGCCAGCAGTTACGATACTTCCTACGAGCAGTACTTC | CASSYDTSYEQYF
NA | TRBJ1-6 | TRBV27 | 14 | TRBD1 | TGTGCCAGCACCAGGACAGGGGTTGGCTCACCCCTCCACTTT | CASTRTGVGSPLHF
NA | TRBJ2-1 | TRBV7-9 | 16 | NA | TGTGCCAGCAGCTTAGTTGCAGGGATAACATACAATGAGCAGTTCTTC | CASSLVAGITYNEQFF
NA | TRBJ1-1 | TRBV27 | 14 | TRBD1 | TGTGCCAGCAGTCGGACAGGGACGAACACTGAAGCTTTCTTT | CASSRTGTNTEAFF
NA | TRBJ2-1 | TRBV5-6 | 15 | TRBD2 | TGTGCCAGCAGCTTACCGGGACTAGCAGGCAATGAGCAGTTCTTC | CASSLPGLAGNEQFF
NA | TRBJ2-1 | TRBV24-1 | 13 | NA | TGTGCCACCGGTACCCAGGGTTTGCATGAGCAGTTCTTC | CATGTQGLHEQFF
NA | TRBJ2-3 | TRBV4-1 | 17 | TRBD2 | TGCGCCAGCAGCCAAGGGGTTCTAGCGGGGGGGTCAGATACGCAGTATTTT | CASSQGVLAGGSDTQYF
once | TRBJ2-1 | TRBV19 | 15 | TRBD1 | TGTGCCAGTAGTTACGGACAGGGGGCTAACAATGAGCAGTTCTTC | CASSYGQGANNEQFF
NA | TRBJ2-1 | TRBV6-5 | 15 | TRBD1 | TGTGCCAGCAGTTCCGGGACAGGGGGCTACAATGAGCAGTTCTTC | CASSSGTGGYNEQFF
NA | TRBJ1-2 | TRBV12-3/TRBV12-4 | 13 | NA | TGTGCCAGCAGTTTCAGGGAGGGGGATGGCTACACCTTC | CASSFREGDGYTF